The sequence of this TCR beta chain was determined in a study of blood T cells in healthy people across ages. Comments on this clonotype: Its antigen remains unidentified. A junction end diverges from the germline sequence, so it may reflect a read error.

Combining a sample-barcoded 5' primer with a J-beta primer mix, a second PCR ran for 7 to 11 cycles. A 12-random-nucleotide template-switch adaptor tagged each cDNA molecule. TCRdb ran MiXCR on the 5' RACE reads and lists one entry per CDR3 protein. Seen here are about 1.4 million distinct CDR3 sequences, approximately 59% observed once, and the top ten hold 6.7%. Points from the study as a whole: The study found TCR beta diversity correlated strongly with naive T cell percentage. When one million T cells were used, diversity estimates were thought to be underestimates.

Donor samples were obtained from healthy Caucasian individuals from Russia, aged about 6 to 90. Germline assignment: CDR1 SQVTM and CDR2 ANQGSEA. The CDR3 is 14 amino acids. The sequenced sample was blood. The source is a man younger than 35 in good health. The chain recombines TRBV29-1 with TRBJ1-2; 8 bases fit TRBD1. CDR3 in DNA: TGCAGCGTGCCGACTCAGACAGGGGTCTATGGCCACACCTTC. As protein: CSVPTQTGVYGHTF.